A single sample gave rise to the 18 T cell receptor beta chains below, sequenced in a study of cytotoxic CD8 clonotypes in ibrutinib-treated CLL. TCRdb keeps only in-frame clones here, not all; method: immunoSEQ multiplex PCR. The sample carries about 140,000 clones, approximately 77% recorded once. The sequences come from PBMCs, collected after 12 months of ibrutinib treatment. The receptors originated from a human donor with chronic lymphocytic leukemia.

The genes are TRBV6-5 and TRBJ2-3; maybe TRBD2 (6 bases). This CDR3 has 13 amino acids. The V end lost 4 bases, the J end lost 7 bases, and 12 bases lay between the germline ends. CDR1 is MNHEY, CDR2 SVGAGI, per germline. The CDR3 coding sequence is TGTGCCAGCAGTTGGAGGGGCCTAAATACGCAGTATTTT. This encodes CASSWRGLNTQYF.

J is TRBJ2-3 and V is TRBV6-5, with D hard to call. The V gene's germline CDR1 is MNHEY and CDR2 SVGAGI. This CDR3 comprises 13 residues. With 5 bases removed from V and 7 bases from J, the gap between germline ends came to 13 bases. CDR3: CASSPALHNTQYF. DNA of the CDR3: TGTGCCAGCAGTCCCGCCCTTCACAATACGCAGTATTTT.

The chain combines TRBV7-8 with TRBJ2-7; possible D gene TRBD1, 6 bases. The V end was cut by 0 bases, the J end by 3 bases, with 9 bases between. Germline V CDR1 and CDR2: SGHVS, FQNEAQ. The length of the CDR3 is 14 residues. CDR3 region: CASSLAQGFYEQYF. In DNA, the CDR3 is TGTGCCAGCAGCTTAGCACAGGGATTCTACGAGCAGTACTTC.

This clone was found once. V usage is TRBV28 and J usage is TRBJ2-7; D possibly corresponds to TRBD2 (6 bases). The CDR3 totals 13 residues. V was pared by 5 bases and J by 6 bases, with 14 bases between. The germline V gene encodes CDR1 MDHEN and CDR2 SYDVKM. The CDR3 sequence is CASSAIIAAEQYF. Written as DNA, the CDR3 is TGTGCCAGCAGTGCGATAATAGCGGCCGAGCAGTACTTC.

V gene TRBV11-2 combines with J gene TRBJ1-4, with 8 bases matching TRBD1. Germline V gene data show CDR1 as SGHAT and CDR2 as FQNNGV. The CDR3 consists of 12 residues. V gave up 8 bases and J gave up 8 bases; unmatched junction bases: 4. CDR3 amino acids: CASGQGGEKLFF. The CDR3 DNA follows: TGTGCCAGCGGACAGGGAGGCGAAAAACTGTTTTTT.

The chain has TRBV28 and TRBJ1-2, with D uncertain. The CDR3 has 13 amino acids. V was clipped by 9 bases and J by 2 bases, with 13 bases between them. Germline V lookup: CDR1 MDHEN, CDR2 SYDVKM. CDR3 bases: TGTGCCAGTGTTCGTCAGAGCAACTATGGCTACACCTTC. This gives the protein CASVRQSNYGYTF.

V and J are TRBV5-5 and TRBJ2-7; D remains unclear. Germline V CDR1 and CDR2: SGHKS, YYEKEE (reference sequence). The V end lost 1 base, the J end lost 4 bases, and 9 bases lay between the germline ends. The CDR3 has 13 amino acids. CDR3 bases: TGTGCCAGCAGCTTGCCGGGCGCATACGAGCAGTACTTC. Its protein product is CASSLPGAYEQYF.

The rearrangement links TRBV2 to TRBJ1-4, with TRBD1 as a possible D gene (5 bases). Germline lookup yields CDR1 SNHLY and CDR2 FYNNEI. CDR3 length equals 14 residues. V lost 8 bases and J 4 bases, leaving 14 bases between the germline ends. The CDR3 sequence: CASSPQGGNEKLFF. The DNA of the CDR3 is TGTGCCAGCTCACCTCAGGGTGGTAATGAAAAACTGTTTTTT.

The CDR3 protein is CASSSIGASGQETQYF. The CDR3 DNA reads TGTGCCAGCAGCAGCATTGGGGCTAGCGGGCAAGAGACCCAGTACTTC. The chain employs TRBV7-7 and TRBJ2-5, with 8 bases that match TRBD2. Losses at the gene ends were 5 bases for V and 2 bases for J; bases not matched to a gene: 10. Germline values: CDR1 SSHAT, CDR2 FNYEAQ (reference sequence). The length of the CDR3 is 16 residues.

The chain combines TRBV27 with TRBJ2-7; D not resolved. The CDR3 spans 19 residues. The germline gives CDR1 MNHEY, CDR2 SMNVEV (reference sequence). Trimming removed 2 bases from V and 6 bases from J, with 29 bases in between. This CDR3 is CASSLGVVTNSGPGCEQYF. In nucleotides, the CDR3 is TGTGCCAGCAGTTTAGGGGTAGTGACCAATTCTGGGCCAGGCTGCGAGCAGTACTTC.

This clone was observed a handful of times. V gene TRBV28 combines with J gene TRBJ2-7, with 14 bases identical to TRBD2. Germline CDR1 and CDR2: MDHEN and SYDVKM. CDR3 size: 15 residues. V lost 5 bases, J lost 7 bases, and 7 bases stayed unmatched. In DNA form, the CDR3 reads TGTGCCAGCAGTCCCGGGACTAGCGGGAGTAAGGAGCAGTACTTC. Protein product: CASSPGTSGSKEQYF.

J is TRBJ2-1 and V is TRBV9; 8 nucleotides align to TRBD2. The ends lost 0 bases at V and 2 bases at J; junction bases unmatched: 4. Germline V lookup: CDR1 SGDLS, CDR2 YYNGEE. The CDR3 consists of 16 residues. The CDR3 is CASSVGLAGTYNEQFF. In DNA form, the CDR3 reads TGTGCCAGCAGCGTAGGTCTAGCGGGTACCTACAATGAGCAGTTCTTC. The full variable domain, completed using reference TRBV9 and TRBJ2-1, is DSGVTQTPKHLITATGQRVTLRCSPRSGDLSVYWYQQSLDQGLQFLIQYYNGEERAKGNILERFSAQQFPDLHSELNLSSLELGDSALYFCASSVGLAGTYNEQFFGPGTRLTVL.

The V gene is TRBV5-4, the J gene TRBJ1-2; D remains ambiguous. Germline V lookup: CDR1 SGHNT, CDR2 YYREEE (reference sequence). The CDR3 loop spans 13 amino acids. Trimming took 0 bases from V and 6 from J, leaving 9 bases between them. The CDR3 DNA is TGTGCCAGCAGCTTGGTAGGGCAAGATGGCTACACCTTC. This encodes CASSLVGQDGYTF. Based on the CDR3 plus reference TRBV5-4 and TRBJ1-2, the full variable domain is ETGVTQSPTHLIKTRGQQVTLRCSSQSGHNTVSWYQQALGQGPQFIFQYYREEENGRGNFPPRFSGLQFPNYSSELNVNALELDDSALYLCASSLVGQDGYTFGSGTRLTVV.

The V call is TRBV7-9, the J call TRBJ2-3; the D call may be TRBD1 or TRBD2 (5 bases each). CDR1 is SEHNR, CDR2 FQNEAQ, per germline (reference sequence). The CDR3 covers 15 residues. V was cut by 6 bases and J by 6 bases, with 19 bases left in between. The CDR3 region has the DNA TGTGCCAGCAGTCCCCCAGGGACCGCAATGGATACGCAGTATTTT. It codes for CASSPPGTAMDTQYF.

V is TRBV28 and J is TRBJ1-5; 11 bases are a match to TRBD1. Losses at the gene ends were 7 bases for V and 7 bases for J; bases not matched to a gene: 9. The CDR3 runs to 15 residues. The germline gives CDR1 MDHEN, CDR2 SYDVKM. In DNA, the CDR3 is TGTGCCAGCATCACACGGGACAGGGGGAGCCAGCCCCAGCATTTT. Translation: CASITRDRGSQPQHF.

The V call is TRBV10-3, the J call TRBJ1-5; 7 bases are shared with TRBD1. This CDR3 contains 15 residues. The V segment lost 0 bases and the J segment 3 bases; nucleotides outside the gene matches: 2. The V gene's germline CDR1 is ENHRY and CDR2 SYGVKD. The CDR3 reads CAISESTGDNQPQHF. The CDR3 nucleotides are TGTGCCATCAGTGAGTCCACAGGGGACAATCAGCCCCAGCATTTT.

J is TRBJ2-5 and V is TRBV7-2; D gene unclear. Germline lookup yields CDR1 SGHTA and CDR2 FQGNSA. The CDR3 has 15 residues. Trimming removed 1 base at V and 4 bases at J, with 13 bases between. The CDR3 DNA reads TGTGCCAGCAGCTTAGGAGTGGGCCCCCCAGAGACCCAGTACTTC. Its translation is CASSLGVGPPETQYF.

J is TRBJ1-5 and V is TRBV7-9; D is uncertain. Deletions cut 1 base from V and 6 bases from J, with 13 bases between. Looked up from germline, CDR1 is SEHNR and CDR2 is FQNEAQ (reference sequence). The CDR3 consists of 15 residues. The CDR3 nucleotides are TGTGCCAGCAGCTTAGGGGGAGGATCCAGTCAGCCCCAGCATTTT. Protein product: CASSLGGGSSQPQHF.